The clone carrying this T cell receptor beta chain was picked up one time. CDR1 and CDR2 (germline): MNHEY, SVGAGI. The CDR3 covers 14 residues. The V gene lost 0 bases and the J gene lost 1 base, with 7 bases spanning the gap. In the original workflow: Quantification of nucleated cells was approximated via reference gene primer amplification. Generated by immunoSEQ multiplex PCR, the TCRdb table keeps only in-frame clones and is missing some. V and J calls and clone size are given by that table; D and trimming were obtained from the DNA. The table lists more than 95,000 clones, 80% to 90% of them singletons. This record comes from a study of blood T cell repertoires in COVID-19.

Specimen: peripheral blood. The V call is TRBV6-5, the J call TRBJ2-7, with D maybe TRBD2 (6 bases). The origin of this receptor is a man aged 55 to 70 with acute or convalescent COVID-19. CDR3 DNA sequence: TGTGCCAGCAGTTACTCGGGGGGATCCTACGAGCAGTACTTC. This encodes CASSYSGGSYEQYF.